This T cell receptor (beta chain) was captured by sequencing in a study of CD8 T cells in ankylosing spondylitis. TCRdb reprocessed the 5' RACE reads via MiXCR and lists one record per CDR3 protein. The sample lists more than 600,000 distinct CDR3 sequences; roughly 19% were seen once. Points from the study as a whole: For ankylosing spondylitis blood, a TCR beta motif of eight or nine highly homologous variants appeared characteristic.

CDR1 MGHRA and CDR2 YSYEKL come from the germline V gene. V was clipped by 5 bases and J by 8 bases, with 15 bases between them. There are 13 residues in the CDR3. Remarks on this clonotype: What it recognizes is unknown.

The clonotype was recovered from a male donor with ankylosing spondylitis. The sample comprised blood, either unsorted or a sorted T cell fraction (not recorded which). This chain links TRBV4-1 with TRBJ1-2, with D perhaps matching TRBD1 (5 bases). The CDR3 nucleotides are TGCGCCAGCAGCTATCCAGGGATAGGGGGCTACACCTTC. Protein sequence: CASSYPGIGGYTF.